The 13 T cell receptor beta chains presented below share a single source sample, sequenced in a study of blood T cell repertoires in COVID-19. Only in-frame clones appear in the TCRdb table, and some are missing; sequencing was by immunoSEQ multiplex PCR. The table lists some 220,000 clones, approximately 90% of them singletons. The sequencing input was PBMCs or T cells enriched from blood (not recorded which). The receptors come from a woman aged 40 to 55 with acute COVID-19.

This chain links TRBV6-6 with TRBJ1-2; TRBD1 matches at 9 bases. V trimming: 2 bases; J trimming: 3 bases; junction bases outside the gene matches: 7. The germline gives CDR1 MNHNY, CDR2 SVGAGI (reference sequence). The CDR3 sequence is 16 residues long. Here the CDR3 reads CASSYSRDRGDYGYTF. CDR3 in DNA: TGTGCCAGCAGTTACAGCCGCGACAGGGGGGACTATGGCTACACCTTC.

The J gene is TRBJ1-1, the V gene TRBV7-9, with TRBD1 as a possible D gene (6 bases). This CDR3 contains 13 residues. With 5 bases removed from V and 11 bases from J, the gap between germline ends came to 18 bases. The V gene's germline CDR1 is SEHNR and CDR2 FQNEAQ (reference sequence). The CDR3 protein is CASSPRTGPTAFF. The CDR3 DNA sequence: TGTGCCAGCAGCCCCCGTACAGGGCCAACTGCTTTCTTT. The entire variable domain, with the rest obtained from reference TRBV7-9 and TRBJ1-1, is as follows: DTGVSQNPRHKITKRGQNVTFRCDPISEHNRLYWYRQTLGQGPEFLTYFQNEAQLEKSRLLSDRFSAERPKGSFSTLEIQRTEQGDSAMYLCASSPRTGPTAFFGQGTRLTVV.

The chain carries TRBV7-3 and TRBJ2-5; TRBD1 is a possible D gene (6 bases). V was cut by 2 bases and J by 5 bases, with 15 bases left in between. This CDR3 region has 15 residues. The germline V gene encodes CDR1 SGHTA and CDR2 FQGTGA. The CDR3 coding sequence is TGTGCCAGCAGCTTATCCCCGGGGCAGGGGGAGACCCAGTACTTC. Encoded protein: CASSLSPGQGETQYF. The full variable domain, rest sourced from reference TRBV7-3 and TRBJ2-5, is GAGVSQTPSNKVTEKGKYVELRCDPISGHTALYWYRQSLGQGPEFLIYFQGTGAADDSGLPNDRFFAVRPEGSVSTLKIQRTERGDSAVYLCASSLSPGQGETQYFGPGTRLLVL.

This chain uses TRBV28 with TRBJ1-2, with 7 bases matching TRBD1. J was trimmed by 5 bases and V by 4 bases; bases with no gene match: 7. This CDR3 region has 14 residues. In germline, CDR1 is MDHEN, CDR2 SYDVKM. This chain's CDR3 is CASSSGGPGYGYTF. For the CDR3, the DNA is TGTGCCAGCAGTTCAGGGGGTCCGGGATATGGCTACACCTTC.

The genes are TRBV5-5 and TRBJ2-7; 9 nucleotides line up with TRBD1. The ends lost 0 bases at V and 5 bases at J; junction bases unmatched: 6. Germline assignment: CDR1 SGHKS and CDR2 YYEKEE (reference sequence). CDR3 length: 15 amino acids. CDR3 DNA sequence: TGTGCCAGCAGCTTGGGTACAGGGGGCTGGGACGAGCAGTACGTC. It translates to CASSLGTGGWDEQYV.

This clone was observed once. The chain carries TRBV19 and TRBJ2-3, with D possibly being TRBD2 (6 bases). This CDR3 has 16 amino acids. The ends were cut back, 5 bases at V and 1 base at J, with 16 bases in the middle. Looked up from germline, CDR1 is LNHDA and CDR2 is SQIVND (reference sequence). The CDR3 nucleotides read TGTGCCAGTAGTGGCCCGAGACTAGTCGGCACAGATACGCAGTATTTT. Amino acids: CASSGPRLVGTDTQYF.

Only one count was recorded for this clone. The chain combines TRBV9 with TRBJ2-1; tentative D call: TRBD1 (5 bases). Looked up from germline, CDR1 is SGDLS and CDR2 is YYNGEE. The CDR3 is 15 amino acids. Trimming removed 0 bases from V and 7 bases from J, with 14 bases in between. CDR3 DNA sequence: TGTGCCAGCAGCGTAGCCCCAGGGTCCGGGAATGAGCAGTTCTTC. Translation: CASSVAPGSGNEQFF.

The rearrangement links TRBV6-2 or TRBV6-3 to TRBJ1-1, with a possible D match to TRBD1 (5 bases). The V end was cut by 2 bases, the J end by 3 bases, with 16 bases between. Germline V CDR1 and CDR2: MNHEY, SVGEGT. This CDR3 has 16 residues. The CDR3 spells CASSYTAGKPDTEAFF. The CDR3 nucleotides are TGTGCCAGCAGTTACACGGCAGGGAAGCCGGACACTGAAGCTTTCTTT.

The chain couples TRBV5-1 to TRBJ2-2; maybe TRBD1 (5 bases). The CDR3 is 15 amino acids. The germline V gene has CDR1 SGHRS and CDR2 YFSETQ. Between the trimmed V and J ends, which lost 0 bases and 0 bases, there was a span of 6 bases. Here the CDR3 reads CASSLETANTGELFF. CDR3 DNA: TGCGCCAGCAGCTTGGAGACAGCGAACACCGGGGAGCTGTTTTTT.

This clone was counted once. This chain links TRBV7-9 with TRBJ2-3; unclear D gene. This CDR3 is 16 amino acids long. V gave up 1 base and J gave up 0 bases, with 11 bases separating them. Germline V CDR1 and CDR2: SEHNR, FQNEAQ (reference sequence). In DNA form, the CDR3 reads TGTGCCAGCAGCTTAGACCCTATAGCAAGCACAGATACGCAGTATTTT. Protein: CASSLDPIASTDTQYF.

This clone was seen only a few times. The rearrangement joins TRBV15 to TRBJ1-2, with D unresolved. CDR1 is LNHNV, CDR2 YYDKDF, per germline (reference sequence). The CDR3 has 13 amino acids. Trimming took off 6 bases at V and 0 bases at J, with 8 bases between the two ends. The CDR3 loop is CATRGGSNYGYTF. DNA of the CDR3: TGTGCCACCAGGGGAGGGTCTAACTATGGCTACACCTTC.

The CDR3 here is CASSLGQGIYEQYF. The DNA of the CDR3 is TGCGCCAGCAGCTTGGGACAGGGAATCTACGAGCAGTACTTC. The chain links TRBV5-1 to TRBJ2-7, with 7 bases lining up with TRBD1. The CDR3 is 14 amino acids. The V segment lost 0 bases and the J segment 3 bases; nucleotides outside the gene matches: 3. From germline, CDR1 is SGHRS and CDR2 YFSETQ.

The chain carries TRBV7-8 and TRBJ1-2, with unresolved D. Germline V gene lookup returns CDR1 SGHVS and CDR2 FQNEAQ. This CDR3 spans 14 amino acids. V lost 0 bases to trimming and J lost 5 bases, with 10 bases between them. CDR3 coding DNA: TGTGCCAGCAGCTTAGCGTTGGTGGAGTATGGCTACACCTTC. It is translated as CASSLALVEYGYTF.